The next 21 T cell receptor beta chains were all read from a single sample in a study of blood T cell repertoires in COVID-19. Assay used: immunoSEQ multiplex PCR; TCRdb lists only in-frame clones, some missing. The data contain around 53,000 clones, roughly 84% of them seen just once; the ten biggest clones take up around a sixth. Source material: peripheral blood. The receptors were sampled from a man aged 65 to 85 with active COVID-19.

The CDR3 coding sequence is TGCGCCAGCAGCTTGCTTACTAGCGGAGCCACAGATACGCAGTATTTT. Translating gives CASSLLTSGATDTQYF. The rearrangement uses TRBV5-1 and TRBJ2-3; 8 nucleotides align to TRBD2. The CDR3 extends over 16 amino acids. With 1 base clipped from V and 2 bases from J, the junction kept 6 bases outside the gene matches. Germline V gene lookup returns CDR1 SGHRS and CDR2 YFSETQ.

The CDR3 region has the DNA TGTGCCAGTAGTAGCGGTACGGGCACCGGGGAGCTGTTTTTT. Translated: CASSSGTGTGELFF. V gene TRBV19 combines with J gene TRBJ2-2; D uncertain. Germline CDR1 reads LNHDA; CDR2 reads SQIVND (reference sequence). The V end was cut by 4 bases, the J end by 4 bases, with 10 bases between. The CDR3 loop spans 14 amino acids.

The rearrangement links TRBV14 to TRBJ1-2; D is uncertain. Trimming stripped 4 bases from V and 4 bases from J, with 13 bases between. This CDR3 has 14 residues. Germline values: CDR1 SGHDN, CDR2 FVKESK. This chain's CDR3 is CASSPPFAGYGYTF. The CDR3, as DNA: TGTGCCAGCAGCCCCCCTTTCGCGGGCTATGGCTACACCTTC.

The rearrangement joins TRBV6-5 to TRBJ2-7, with D tentatively TRBD1 (6 bases). The CDR3 contains 15 residues. CDR1 and CDR2 (germline): MNHEY, SVGAGI. The V and J ends lost 2 bases and 6 bases respectively, with 17 bases between them. DNA of the CDR3: TGTGCCAGCAGTTACCCCGGCAGGGGTCGGGGCGAGCAGTACTTC. It encodes CASSYPGRGRGEQYF.

In its sample, this clone was seen once. The rearrangement uses TRBV7-9 and TRBJ1-2, with a weak D call TRBD1 (6 bases). CDR3 size: 13 residues. Looked up from germline, CDR1 is SEHNR and CDR2 is FQNEAQ (reference sequence). Trimming shortened V by 7 bases and J by 2 bases, and 11 bases separated the two germline ends. CDR3: CASTKDSNYGYTF. CDR3 bases: TGTGCCAGCACCAAGGACAGCAACTATGGCTACACCTTC.

The chain couples TRBV19 to TRBJ2-1; a weak D match, TRBD2 (5 bases). Trimming cost V 4 bases and J 4 bases, with 20 bases left between them. The CDR3 contains 17 residues. From germline, CDR1 is LNHDA and CDR2 SQIVND (reference sequence). Here the CDR3 DNA reads TGTGCCAGTAGTACCCCTTCCAGCGGAGCCAATTACAATGAGCAGTTCTTC. It encodes CASSTPSSGANYNEQFF.

The chain recombines TRBV29-1 with TRBJ2-1; TRBD2 might be the D (6 bases). This CDR3 region has 13 residues. Germline CDR1 is SQVTM and CDR2 is ANQGSEA. Trimming shortened V by 7 bases and J by 3 bases, and 13 bases separated the two germline ends. In nucleotides, the CDR3 is TGCAGCGGCGTAGCGGAGGTCTACAATGAGCAGTTCTTC. It is translated as CSGVAEVYNEQFF.

The chain carries TRBV5-4 and TRBJ2-5, with TRBD1 matching over 7 bases. This CDR3 spans 15 amino acids. The J segment lost 5 bases and the V segment lost 4 bases, leaving 11 bases of the junction unmatched. Germline V gene sequence: CDR1 SGHNT, CDR2 YYREEE (reference sequence). The CDR3 bases are TGTGCCAGCAGCCCAAGACAGGGAGTGGGGGAGACCCAGTACTTC. Translated, it gives CASSPRQGVGETQYF.

CDR3 DNA sequence: TGTGCCAGCAGCCGAAATCTAGCATACGAGCAGTACTTC. This encodes CASSRNLAYEQYF. This chain uses TRBV11-2 with TRBJ2-7; possibly TRBD2 for D (5 bases). Trimming removed 5 bases at V and 4 bases at J, with 12 bases between. The CDR3 loop spans 13 amino acids. The germline V gene has CDR1 SGHAT and CDR2 FQNNGV.

CDR3 nucleotides: TGCGCCAGCAGCCTTCAACAGGGCACCGGGGAGCTGTTTTTT. Its protein product is CASSLQQGTGELFF. The chain joins TRBV4-1 to TRBJ2-2, with D possibly being TRBD1 (6 bases). CDR3 size: 14 residues. From germline, CDR1 is MGHRA and CDR2 YSYEKL. With 4 bases removed from V and 4 bases from J, the gap between germline ends came to 10 bases.

V gene TRBV11-2 combines with J gene TRBJ2-6; D possibly corresponds to TRBD2 (5 bases). Looked up from germline, CDR1 is SGHAT and CDR2 is FQNNGV. The CDR3 spans 16 residues. Between the trimmed V and J ends, which lost 2 bases and 0 bases, there was a span of 8 bases. The CDR3 sequence: CASSLTRGSGANVLTF. DNA of the CDR3: TGTGCCAGCAGCTTAACTCGGGGCTCTGGGGCCAACGTCCTGACTTTC.

This sequence joins TRBV19 and TRBJ2-3; 7 bases are shared with TRBD1. Trimming removed 5 bases from V and 2 bases from J; junction bases left unmatched: 13. The germline V gene encodes CDR1 LNHDA and CDR2 SQIVND (reference sequence). CDR3 size: 17 residues. The CDR3 here is CASSPGQVEGHTDTQYF. CDR3 nucleotide sequence: TGTGCCAGTAGTCCCGGACAGGTTGAGGGGCACACAGATACGCAGTATTTT.

The chain joins TRBV6-6 to TRBJ1-2; D call uncertain. The CDR3 contains 14 residues. V was trimmed by 0 bases and J by 0 bases, leaving 5 bases between them. Germline V lookup: CDR1 MNHNY, CDR2 SVGAGI (reference sequence). CDR3 coding DNA: TGTGCCAGCAGTTACTCTACGGCTAACTATGGCTACACCTTC. This sequence encodes CASSYSTANYGYTF.

V and J are TRBV9 and TRBJ2-2; D unclear. The CDR3 totals 16 residues. V was pared by 0 bases and J by 3 bases, with 12 bases between. Germline lookup yields CDR1 SGDLS and CDR2 YYNGEE. This chain's CDR3 is CASSVARSRDTGELFF. CDR3 bases: TGTGCCAGCAGCGTAGCGAGGAGCCGGGACACCGGGGAGCTGTTTTTT.

The chain is built from TRBV7-2 and TRBJ2-2; 7 nucleotides match TRBD2. The germline V gene encodes CDR1 SGHTA and CDR2 FQGNSA. The CDR3 sequence is 16 residues long. V was clipped by 1 base and J by 5 bases; unmatched bases: 7. The DNA of the CDR3 is TGTGCCAGCAGCTTAGGTGCCAGGACTAGAACCGGGGAGCTGTTTTTT. Residues: CASSLGARTRTGELFF.

The rearrangement uses TRBV5-5 and TRBJ2-1; tentative D call: TRBD1 (6 bases). CDR3 length equals 17 residues. Germline assignment: CDR1 SGHKS and CDR2 YYEKEE (reference sequence). The germline V and J ends were trimmed by 1 base and 4 bases, with 18 bases remaining between them. CDR3 nucleotide sequence: TGTGCCAGCAGCTTGAGGCTAAACAGGGAACTTTACAATGAGCAGTTCTTC. It encodes CASSLRLNRELYNEQFF.

The rearrangement joins TRBV2 to TRBJ2-5; TRBD1 matches at 7 bases. The CDR3 is made up of 16 amino acids. Per germline, CDR1 SNHLY and CDR2 FYNNEI. V was clipped by 1 base and J by 1 base; unmatched bases: 6. CDR3 bases: TGTGCCAGCAGTGAAGACCGGGGACAGCTCCAAGAGACCCAGTACTTC. This translates into CASSEDRGQLQETQYF.

The chain joins TRBV6-5 to TRBJ1-1; D is unresolved. The germline gives CDR1 MNHEY, CDR2 SVGAGI. V lost 7 bases to trimming and J lost 4 bases, with 10 bases between them. CDR3 length equals 12 residues. CDR3: CASKLRSTEAFF. CDR3 in DNA: TGTGCCAGCAAACTCCGGAGCACTGAAGCTTTCTTT.

V usage is TRBV5-1 and J usage is TRBJ2-3; 8 nucleotides agree with TRBD1. The CDR3 runs to 15 residues. The germline V gene has CDR1 SGHRS and CDR2 YFSETQ. Losses at the gene ends were 4 bases for V and 0 bases for J; bases not matched to a gene: 4. CDR3 sequence: CASSQTGVSTDTQYF. For the CDR3, the DNA is TGCGCCAGCAGCCAGACAGGGGTCAGCACAGATACGCAGTATTTT. The full variable domain, in which reference TRBV5-1 and TRBJ2-3 provide the parts outside the CDR3, is KAGVTQTPRYLIKTRGQQVTLSCSPISGHRSVSWYQQTPGQGLQFLFEYFSETQRNKGNFPGRFSGRQFSNSRSEMNVSTLELGDSALYLCASSQTGVSTDTQYFGPGTRLTVL.

This sequence joins TRBV5-1 and TRBJ2-2, with 8 nucleotides matching TRBD1. The junction had 10 bases not matched to a gene; V was cut back by 4 bases and J by 5 bases. This CDR3 comprises 16 residues. Germline loops: CDR1 SGHRS, CDR2 YFSETQ. In DNA form, the CDR3 reads TGCGCCAGCAGCCCGCGGACAGGGCAGATTACCGGGGAGCTGTTTTTT. Protein product: CASSPRTGQITGELFF.

V gene TRBV9 combines with J gene TRBJ2-3, with 7 bases matching TRBD2. The CDR3 consists of 12 residues. The J segment lost 11 bases and the V segment lost 3 bases, leaving 6 bases of the junction unmatched. Germline loops: CDR1 SGDLS, CDR2 YYNGEE. The CDR3 region is CASSEQAGRQYF. CDR3 in DNA: TGTGCCAGCAGCGAACAAGCGGGAAGGCAGTATTTT.